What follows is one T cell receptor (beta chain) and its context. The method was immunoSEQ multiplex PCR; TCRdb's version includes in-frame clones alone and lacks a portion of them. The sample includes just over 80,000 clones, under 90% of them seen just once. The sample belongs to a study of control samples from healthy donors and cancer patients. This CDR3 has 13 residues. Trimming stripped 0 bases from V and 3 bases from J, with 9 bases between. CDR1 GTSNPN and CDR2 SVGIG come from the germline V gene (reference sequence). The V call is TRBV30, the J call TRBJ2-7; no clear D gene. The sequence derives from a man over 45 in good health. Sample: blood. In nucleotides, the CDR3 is TGTGCCTGGAGTGTGAGTCAGAACTACGAGCAGTACTTC. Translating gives CAWSVSQNYEQYF. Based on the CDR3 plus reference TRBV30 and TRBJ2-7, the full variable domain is SQTIHQWPATLVQPVGSPLSLECTVEGTSNPNLYWYRQAAGRGLQLLFYSVGIGQISSEVPQNLSASRPQDRQFILSSKKLLLSDSGFYLCAWSVSQNYEQYFGPGTRLTVT.